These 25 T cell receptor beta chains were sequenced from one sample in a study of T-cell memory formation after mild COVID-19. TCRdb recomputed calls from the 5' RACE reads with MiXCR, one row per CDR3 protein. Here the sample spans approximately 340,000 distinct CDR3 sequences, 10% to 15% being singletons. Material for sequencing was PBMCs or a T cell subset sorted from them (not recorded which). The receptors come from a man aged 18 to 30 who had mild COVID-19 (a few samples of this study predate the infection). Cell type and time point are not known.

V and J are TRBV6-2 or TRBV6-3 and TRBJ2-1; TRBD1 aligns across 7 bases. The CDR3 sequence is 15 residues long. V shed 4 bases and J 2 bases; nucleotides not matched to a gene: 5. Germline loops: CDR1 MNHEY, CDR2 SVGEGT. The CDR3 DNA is TGTGCCAGCAGTTCCCGACAGGGCACCTACAATGAGCAGTTCTTC. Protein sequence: CASSSRQGTYNEQFF.

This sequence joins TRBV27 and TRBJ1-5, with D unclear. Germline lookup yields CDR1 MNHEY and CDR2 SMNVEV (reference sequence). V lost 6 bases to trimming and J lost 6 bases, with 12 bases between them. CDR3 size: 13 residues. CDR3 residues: CASSPTGGQPQHF. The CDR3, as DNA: TGTGCCAGCAGCCCGACGGGTGGTCAGCCCCAGCATTTT.

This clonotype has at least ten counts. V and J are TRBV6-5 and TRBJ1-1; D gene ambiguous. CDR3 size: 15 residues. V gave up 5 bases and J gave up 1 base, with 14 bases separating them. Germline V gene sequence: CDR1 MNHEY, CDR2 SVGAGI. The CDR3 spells CASSRRPLPNTEAFF. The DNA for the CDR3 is TGTGCCAGCAGTCGCCGACCCCTCCCGAACACTGAAGCTTTCTTT.

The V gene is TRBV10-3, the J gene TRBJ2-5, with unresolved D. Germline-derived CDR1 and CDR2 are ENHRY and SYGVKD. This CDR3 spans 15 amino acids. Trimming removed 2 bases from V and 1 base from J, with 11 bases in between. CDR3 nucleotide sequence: TGTGCCATCAGTGAGGGTCAACCAAGCCAAGAGACCCAGTACTTC. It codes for CAISEGQPSQETQYF.

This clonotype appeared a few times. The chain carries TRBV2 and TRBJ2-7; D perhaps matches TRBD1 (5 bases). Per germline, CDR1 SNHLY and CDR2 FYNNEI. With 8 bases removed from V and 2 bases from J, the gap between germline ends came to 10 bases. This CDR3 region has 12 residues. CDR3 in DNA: TGTGCCAGCGTTATAGGGGCCTACGAGCAGTACTTC. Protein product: CASVIGAYEQYF.

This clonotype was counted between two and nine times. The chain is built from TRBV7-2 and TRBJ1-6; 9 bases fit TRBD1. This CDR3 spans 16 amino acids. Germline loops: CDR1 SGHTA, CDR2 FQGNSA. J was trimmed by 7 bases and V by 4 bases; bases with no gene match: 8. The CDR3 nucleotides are TGTGCCAGCAGCTCCCATGGGACAGGGAACAATTCACCCCTCCACTTT. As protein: CASSSHGTGNNSPLHF.

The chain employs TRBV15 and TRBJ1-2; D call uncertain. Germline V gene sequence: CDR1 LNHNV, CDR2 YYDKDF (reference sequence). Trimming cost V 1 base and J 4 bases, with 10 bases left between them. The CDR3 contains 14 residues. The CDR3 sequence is CATSRGSSGYGYTF. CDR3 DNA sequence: TGTGCCACCAGCAGAGGATCTTCGGGCTATGGCTACACCTTC.

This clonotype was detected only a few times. CDR3 in DNA: TGCGCCAGGGGAGGTAAGGGTTGGAATGAAAAACTGTTTTTT. This encodes CARGGKGWNEKLFF. This chain uses TRBV5-1 with TRBJ1-4; D remains unclear. The ends were cut back, 8 bases at V and 5 bases at J, with 16 bases in the middle. The CDR3 extends over 14 amino acids. Germline assignment: CDR1 SGHRS and CDR2 YFSETQ.

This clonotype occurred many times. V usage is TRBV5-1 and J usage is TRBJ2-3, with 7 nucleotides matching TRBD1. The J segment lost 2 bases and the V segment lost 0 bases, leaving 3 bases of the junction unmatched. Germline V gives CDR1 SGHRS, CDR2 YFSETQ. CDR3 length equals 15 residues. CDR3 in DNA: TGCGCCAGCAGCTTGGGGACAGGATACACAGATACGCAGTATTTT. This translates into CASSLGTGYTDTQYF.

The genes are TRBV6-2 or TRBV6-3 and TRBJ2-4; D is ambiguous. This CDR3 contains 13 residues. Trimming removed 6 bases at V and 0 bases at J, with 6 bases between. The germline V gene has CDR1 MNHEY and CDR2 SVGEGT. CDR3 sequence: CASRRLAKNIQYF. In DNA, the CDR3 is TGTGCCAGCAGGAGACTAGCCAAAAACATTCAGTACTTC.

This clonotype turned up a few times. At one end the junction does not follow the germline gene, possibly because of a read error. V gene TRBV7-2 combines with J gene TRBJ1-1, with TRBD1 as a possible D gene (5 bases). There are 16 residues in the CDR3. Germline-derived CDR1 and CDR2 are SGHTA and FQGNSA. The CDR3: CASSPGPGILKTEAFF. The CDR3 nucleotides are TGTGCCAGCAGCCCGGGGCCGGGAATCCTGAAAACTGAAGCTTTCTTT.

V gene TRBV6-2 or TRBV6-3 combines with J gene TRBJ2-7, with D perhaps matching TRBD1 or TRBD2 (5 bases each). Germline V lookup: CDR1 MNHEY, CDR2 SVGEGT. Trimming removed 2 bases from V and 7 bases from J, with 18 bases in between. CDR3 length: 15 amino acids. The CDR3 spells CASSYVYGGSGEQYF. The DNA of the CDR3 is TGTGCCAGCAGTTACGTCTATGGGGGATCAGGGGAGCAGTACTTC.

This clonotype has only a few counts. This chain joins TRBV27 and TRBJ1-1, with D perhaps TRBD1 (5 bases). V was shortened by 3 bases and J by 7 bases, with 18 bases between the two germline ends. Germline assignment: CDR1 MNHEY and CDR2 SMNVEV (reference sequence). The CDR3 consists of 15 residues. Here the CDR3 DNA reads TGTGCCAGCAGTTTTCAAGTCGGGCAGGGTTATGAAGCTTTCTTT. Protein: CASSFQVGQGYEAFF.

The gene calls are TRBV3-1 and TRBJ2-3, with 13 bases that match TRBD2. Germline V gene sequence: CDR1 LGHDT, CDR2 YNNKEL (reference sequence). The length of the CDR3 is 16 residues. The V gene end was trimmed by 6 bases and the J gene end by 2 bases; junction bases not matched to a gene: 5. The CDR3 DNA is TGTGCCAGCAGACTACTAGCGGGGGGGACCACAGATACGCAGTATTTT. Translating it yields CASRLLAGGTTDTQYF.

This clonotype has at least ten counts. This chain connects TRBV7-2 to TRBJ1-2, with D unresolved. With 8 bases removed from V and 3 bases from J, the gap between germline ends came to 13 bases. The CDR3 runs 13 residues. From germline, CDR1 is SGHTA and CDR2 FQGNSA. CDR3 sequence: CASSTMPDYGYTF. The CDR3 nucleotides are TGTGCCAGCTCGACAATGCCGGACTATGGCTACACCTTC.

CDR3 bases: TGCAGTGCTGTATTGGGCGAGCAGTACTTC. It translates to CSAVLGEQYF. The rearrangement uses TRBV20-1 and TRBJ2-7; D gene uncertain. This CDR3 is built from 10 residues. Germline values: CDR1 DFQATT, CDR2 SNEGSKA (reference sequence). V shed 5 bases and J shed 6 bases, with 8 bases lying between them.

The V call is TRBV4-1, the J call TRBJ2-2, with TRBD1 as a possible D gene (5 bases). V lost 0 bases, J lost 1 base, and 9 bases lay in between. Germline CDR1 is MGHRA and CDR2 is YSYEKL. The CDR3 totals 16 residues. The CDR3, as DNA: TGCGCCAGCAGCCAAGATATCCAGGGGAACACCGGGGAGCTGTTTTTT. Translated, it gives CASSQDIQGNTGELFF.

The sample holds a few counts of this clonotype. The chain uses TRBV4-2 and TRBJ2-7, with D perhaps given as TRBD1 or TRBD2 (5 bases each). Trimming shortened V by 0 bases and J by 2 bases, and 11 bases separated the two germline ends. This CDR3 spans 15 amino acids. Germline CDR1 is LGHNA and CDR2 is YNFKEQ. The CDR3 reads CASSQDRSGPYEQYF. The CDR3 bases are TGTGCCAGCAGCCAAGATCGGTCGGGGCCCTACGAGCAGTACTTC.

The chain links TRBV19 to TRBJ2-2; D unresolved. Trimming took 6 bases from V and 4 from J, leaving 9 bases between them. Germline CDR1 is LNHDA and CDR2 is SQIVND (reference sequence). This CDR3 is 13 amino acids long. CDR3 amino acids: CASRPDRTGELFF. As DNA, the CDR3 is TGTGCCAGTAGGCCGGACCGCACCGGGGAGCTGTTTTTT.

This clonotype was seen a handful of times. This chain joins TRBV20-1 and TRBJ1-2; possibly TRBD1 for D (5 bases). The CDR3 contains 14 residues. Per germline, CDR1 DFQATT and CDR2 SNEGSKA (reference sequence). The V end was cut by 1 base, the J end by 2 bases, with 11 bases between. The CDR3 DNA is TGCAGTGCTAGAGGTGGTCGGGGCAACTATGGCTACACCTTC. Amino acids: CSARGGRGNYGYTF.

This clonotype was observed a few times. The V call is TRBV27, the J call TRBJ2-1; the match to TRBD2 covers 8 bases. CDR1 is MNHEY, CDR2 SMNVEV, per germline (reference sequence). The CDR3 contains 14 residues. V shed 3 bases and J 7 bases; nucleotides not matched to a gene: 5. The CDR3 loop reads CASSFRGGLNEQFF. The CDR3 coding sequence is TGTGCCAGCAGTTTCCGGGGGGGATTGAATGAGCAGTTCTTC.

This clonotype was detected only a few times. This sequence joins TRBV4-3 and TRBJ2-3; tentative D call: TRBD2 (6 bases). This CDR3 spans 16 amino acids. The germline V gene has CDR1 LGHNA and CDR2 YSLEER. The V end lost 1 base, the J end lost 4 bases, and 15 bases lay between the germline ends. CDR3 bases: TGCGCCAGCAGCCAAGTGCGGGGACTGGGATCAGATACGCAGTATTTT. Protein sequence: CASSQVRGLGSDTQYF.

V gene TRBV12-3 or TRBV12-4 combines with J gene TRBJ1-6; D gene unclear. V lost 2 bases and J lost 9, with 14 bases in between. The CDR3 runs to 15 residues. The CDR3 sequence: CASSLMSLDASPLHF. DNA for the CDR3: TGTGCCAGCAGTTTAATGTCGCTGGACGCTTCACCCCTCCACTTT.

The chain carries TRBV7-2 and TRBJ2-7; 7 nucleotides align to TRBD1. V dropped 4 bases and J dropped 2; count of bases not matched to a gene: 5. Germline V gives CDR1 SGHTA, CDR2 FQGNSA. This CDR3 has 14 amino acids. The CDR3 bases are TGTGCCAGCAGCTCCAGACAGGGTACCTACGAGCAGTACGTC. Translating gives CASSSRQGTYEQYV.

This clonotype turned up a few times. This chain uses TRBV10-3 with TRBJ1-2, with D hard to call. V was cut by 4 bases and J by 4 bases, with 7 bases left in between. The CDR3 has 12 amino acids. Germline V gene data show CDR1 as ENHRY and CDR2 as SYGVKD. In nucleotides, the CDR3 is TGTGCCATCAGTGTAAACAGCTATGGCTACACCTTC. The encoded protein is CAISVNSYGYTF.